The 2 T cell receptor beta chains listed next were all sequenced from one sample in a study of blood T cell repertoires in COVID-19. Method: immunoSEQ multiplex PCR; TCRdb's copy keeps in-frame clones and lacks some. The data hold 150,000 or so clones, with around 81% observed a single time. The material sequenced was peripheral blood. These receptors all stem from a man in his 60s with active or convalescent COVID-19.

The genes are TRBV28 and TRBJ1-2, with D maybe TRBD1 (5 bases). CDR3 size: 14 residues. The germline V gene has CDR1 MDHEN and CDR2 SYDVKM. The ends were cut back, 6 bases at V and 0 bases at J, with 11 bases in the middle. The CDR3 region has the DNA TGTGCCAGCAGACCGGGGGGGTCTAACTATGGCTACACCTTC. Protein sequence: CASRPGGSNYGYTF.

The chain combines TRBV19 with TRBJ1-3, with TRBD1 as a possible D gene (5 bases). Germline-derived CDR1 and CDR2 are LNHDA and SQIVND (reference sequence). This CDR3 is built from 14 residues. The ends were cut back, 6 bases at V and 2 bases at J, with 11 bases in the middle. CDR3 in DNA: TGTGCCAGTAGGTCTTCAGGGACTGGAAACACCATATATTTT. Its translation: CASRSSGTGNTIYF.